The clone carrying this T cell receptor beta chain turned up a few times. The sample carries other DNA sequences with the same CDR3. The data derive from a study of blood T cell repertoires in COVID-19. Overall study context: Sample material is recorded as cDNA or gDNA derived from T cells, B-cell-depleted T cells, or PBMCs.

Method: immunoSEQ multiplex PCR; TCRdb's copy keeps in-frame clones and lacks some. Among some 340,000 clones listed, roughly nine tenths were seen once. Sequencing was carried out using PBMCs or T cells enriched from blood (not recorded which). This TCR was sampled from a woman in her thirties who had been exposed to COVID-19.

CDR3 nucleotides: TGCGCCAGCAGCCCTTCAGGGGCAACGAACTATGGCTACACCTTC. This translates into CASSPSGATNYGYTF. This chain joins TRBV5-1 and TRBJ1-2; a possible D gene is TRBD1 (6 bases). Deletions cut 4 bases from V and 2 bases from J, with 15 bases between. The CDR3 has 15 residues. Germline V gene lookup returns CDR1 SGHRS and CDR2 YFSETQ. The variable domain in full, completed from reference TRBV5-1 and TRBJ1-2, reads KAGVTQTPRYLIKTRGQQVTLSCSPISGHRSVSWYQQTPGQGLQFLFEYFSETQRNKGNFPGRFSGRQFSNSRSEMNVSTLELGDSALYLCASSPSGATNYGYTFGSGTRLTVV.